This entry concerns a single T cell receptor (beta chain). One junction end does not reproduce the germline sequence, and a read error may be involved. TCR beta CDR3 region amplification was performed from RNA transcripts. First-round RT-PCR targeting the TCR CDR3 was performed with the HTBI primer set. In TCRdb, the multiplex PCR reads were re-called with MiXCR into one record per CDR3 protein. The table shows fewer than 350,000 distinct CDR3 sequences, with roughly 20% occurring only once. This sample is part of a study of T cells in Graves' hyperthyroidism and ophthalmopathy. Germline V gene sequence: CDR1 SGHVS, CDR2 FQNEAQ. The CDR3 has 13 amino acids. Based on clinical symptoms, serum thyroxine and TRAb, thyroid ultrasound and orbital computed tomography, diagnoses were reached.

This chain links TRBV7-8 with TRBJ2-7, with D unclear. The sequence was obtained from a woman aged 40 to 55 with Graves' ophthalmopathy. Input material: blood. The CDR3 reads CGSSLRVGYEQYF. The CDR3 nucleotides read TGTGGCAGCAGCTTAAGGGTTGGCTACGAGCAGTACTTC.